Shown below are 5 T cell receptor beta chains from a single sample sequenced in a study of monozygotic twins with inflammatory bowel disease. TCRdb reprocessed the 5' RACE reads and reports one entry per CDR3 protein, with no DNA. The ten most abundant clones cover 1.9% of a sample with 95,000 to 110,000 distinct CDR3 sequences. Sequenced material: blood. The origin of the receptors is a human donor with ulcerative colitis or Crohn's disease, or a healthy co-twin of an affected twin (not recorded which).

The chain couples TRBV5-4 to TRBJ1-2. The CDR3 has 13 residues. Per the germline V gene, CDR1 is SGHNT and CDR2 is YYREEE (reference sequence). The CDR3 is CASSLDRDAGYTF.

The chain links TRBV5-1 to TRBJ2-7; TCRdb names TRBD1, which stays unverified in the absence of DNA. The CDR3 extends over 16 amino acids. Germline lookup yields CDR1 SGHRS and CDR2 YFSETQ. Here the CDR3 reads CASSRPRDGQTYEQYF.

V gene TRBV2 combines with J gene TRBJ1-5; TCRdb calls TRBD1, which cannot be checked without DNA. Germline values: CDR1 SNHLY, CDR2 FYNNEI. This CDR3 has 14 residues. Here the CDR3 reads CASSDGGAGQPQHF.

The chain employs TRBV5-4 and TRBJ2-7; TCRdb returns TRBD1, unconfirmable since there is no DNA. Germline values: CDR1 SGHNT, CDR2 YYREEE (reference sequence). The CDR3 extends over 16 amino acids. This chain's CDR3 is CASSGSGAGGVYEQYF.

This chain links TRBV27 with TRBJ2-2; TCRdb selects TRBD2, and the lack of DNA leaves this call unchecked. The CDR3 sequence is 16 residues long. Looked up from germline, CDR1 is MNHEY and CDR2 is SMNVEV (reference sequence). The CDR3 sequence is CASSLYGTVNTGELFF.